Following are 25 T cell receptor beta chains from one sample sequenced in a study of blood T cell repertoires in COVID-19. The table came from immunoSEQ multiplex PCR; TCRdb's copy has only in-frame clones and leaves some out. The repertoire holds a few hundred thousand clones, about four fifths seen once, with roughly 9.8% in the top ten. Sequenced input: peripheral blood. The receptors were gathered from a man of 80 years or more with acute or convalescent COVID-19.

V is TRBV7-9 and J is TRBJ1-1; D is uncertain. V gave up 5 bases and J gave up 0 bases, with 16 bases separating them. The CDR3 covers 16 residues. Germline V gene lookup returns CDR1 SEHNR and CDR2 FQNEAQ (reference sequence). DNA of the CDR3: TGTGCCAGCAGCCCACAACGGGAGGGTTTGAACACTGAAGCTTTCTTT. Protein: CASSPQREGLNTEAFF.

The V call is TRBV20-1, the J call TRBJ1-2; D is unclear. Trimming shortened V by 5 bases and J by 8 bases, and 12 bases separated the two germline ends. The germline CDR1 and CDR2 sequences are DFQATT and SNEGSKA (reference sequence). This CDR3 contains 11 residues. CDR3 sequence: CSAPENGGYTF. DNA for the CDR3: TGCAGTGCTCCGGAGAACGGGGGCTACACCTTC.

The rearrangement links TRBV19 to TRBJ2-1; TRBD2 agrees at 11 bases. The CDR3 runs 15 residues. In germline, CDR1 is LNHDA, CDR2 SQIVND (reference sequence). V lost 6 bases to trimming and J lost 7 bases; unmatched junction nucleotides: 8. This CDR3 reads CASRLSGRAMNEQFF. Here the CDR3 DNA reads TGTGCCAGTAGACTTAGCGGGAGGGCCATGAATGAGCAGTTCTTC.

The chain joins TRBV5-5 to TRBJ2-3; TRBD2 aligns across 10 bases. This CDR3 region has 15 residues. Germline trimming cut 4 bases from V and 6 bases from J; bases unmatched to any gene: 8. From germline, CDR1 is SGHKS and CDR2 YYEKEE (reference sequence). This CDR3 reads CASSSSGGWSDTQYF. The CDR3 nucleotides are TGTGCCAGCAGCAGTAGCGGGGGGTGGTCGGATACGCAGTATTTT.

The DNA for the CDR3 is TGTGCCAGCAGCCCCTCCGGGAGTATGGGCAATGAGCAGTTCTTC. It yields the protein CASSPSGSMGNEQFF. The chain combines TRBV3-1 (or the pseudogene TRBV3-2) with TRBJ2-1; TRBD2 is a possible D gene (6 bases). The germline V gene has CDR1 LGHDT and CDR2 YNNKEL (reference sequence). The V and J ends lost 4 bases and 6 bases respectively, with 16 bases between them. The CDR3 extends over 15 amino acids.

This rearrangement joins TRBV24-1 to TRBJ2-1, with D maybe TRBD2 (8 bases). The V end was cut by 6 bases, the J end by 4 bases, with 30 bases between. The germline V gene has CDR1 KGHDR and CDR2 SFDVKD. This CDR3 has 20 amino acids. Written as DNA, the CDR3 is TGTGCCACCAGTCCCCGACCGGGACAGACGACACGGGGGGGGTACAATGAGCAGTTCTTC. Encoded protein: CATSPRPGQTTRGGYNEQFF.

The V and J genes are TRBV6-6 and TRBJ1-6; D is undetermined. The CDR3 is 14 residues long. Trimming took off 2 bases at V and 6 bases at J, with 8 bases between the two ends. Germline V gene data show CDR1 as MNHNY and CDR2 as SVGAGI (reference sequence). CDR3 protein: CASSYMEGNSPLHF. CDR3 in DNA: TGTGCCAGCAGTTACATGGAGGGTAATTCACCCCTCCACTTT.

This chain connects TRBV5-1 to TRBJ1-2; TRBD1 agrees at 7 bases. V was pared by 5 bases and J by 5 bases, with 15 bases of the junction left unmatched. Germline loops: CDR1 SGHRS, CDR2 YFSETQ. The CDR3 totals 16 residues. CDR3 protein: CASSIIPGQKGYGYTF. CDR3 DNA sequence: TGCGCCAGCAGTATAATACCGGGACAGAAGGGTTATGGCTACACCTTC. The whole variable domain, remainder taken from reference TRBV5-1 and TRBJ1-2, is KAGVTQTPRYLIKTRGQQVTLSCSPISGHRSVSWYQQTPGQGLQFLFEYFSETQRNKGNFPGRFSGRQFSNSRSEMNVSTLELGDSALYLCASSIIPGQKGYGYTFGSGTRLTVV.

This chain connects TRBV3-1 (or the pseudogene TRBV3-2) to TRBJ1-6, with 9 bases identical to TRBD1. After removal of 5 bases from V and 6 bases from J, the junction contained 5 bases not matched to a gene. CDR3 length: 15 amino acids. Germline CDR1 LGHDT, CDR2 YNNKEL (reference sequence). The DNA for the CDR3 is TGTGCCAGCAGCGGAGGGGACAGGGTTAATTCACCCCTCCACTTT. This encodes CASSGGDRVNSPLHF.

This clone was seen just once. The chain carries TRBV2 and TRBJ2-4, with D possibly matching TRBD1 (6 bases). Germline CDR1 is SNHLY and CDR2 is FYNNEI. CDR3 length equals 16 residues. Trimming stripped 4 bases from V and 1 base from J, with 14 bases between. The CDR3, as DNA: TGTGCCAGCAGTGTTGGGGGCGCTTTGGCCAAAAACATTCAGTACTTC. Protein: CASSVGGALAKNIQYF.

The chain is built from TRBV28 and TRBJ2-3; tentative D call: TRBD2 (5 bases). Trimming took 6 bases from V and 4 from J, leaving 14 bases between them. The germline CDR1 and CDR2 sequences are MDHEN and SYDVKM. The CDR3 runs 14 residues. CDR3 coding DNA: TGTGCCAGCAGCCTGGGAGTTGGCGCAGATACGCAGTATTTT. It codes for CASSLGVGADTQYF.

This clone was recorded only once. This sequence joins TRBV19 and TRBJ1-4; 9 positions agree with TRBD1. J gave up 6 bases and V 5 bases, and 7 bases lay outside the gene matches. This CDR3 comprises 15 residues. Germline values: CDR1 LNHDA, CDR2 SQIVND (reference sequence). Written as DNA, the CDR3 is TGTGCCAGTAGTTTTCCGACAGGGGGGCATGAAAAACTGTTTTTT. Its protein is CASSFPTGGHEKLFF.

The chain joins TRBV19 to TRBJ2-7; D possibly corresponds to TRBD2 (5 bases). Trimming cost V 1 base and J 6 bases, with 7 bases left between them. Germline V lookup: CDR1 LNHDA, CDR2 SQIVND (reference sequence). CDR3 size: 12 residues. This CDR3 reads CASSIGGFEQYF. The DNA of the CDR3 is TGTGCCAGTAGTATAGGAGGGTTCGAGCAGTACTTC.

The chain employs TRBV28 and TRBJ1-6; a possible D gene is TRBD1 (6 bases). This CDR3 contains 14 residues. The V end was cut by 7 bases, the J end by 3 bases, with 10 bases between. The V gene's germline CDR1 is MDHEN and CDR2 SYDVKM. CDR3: CASIQGGYNSPLHF. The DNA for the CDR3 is TGTGCCAGCATACAGGGCGGCTATAATTCACCCCTCCACTTT. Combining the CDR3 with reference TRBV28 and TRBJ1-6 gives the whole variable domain DVKVTQSSRYLVKRTGEKVFLECVQDMDHENMFWYRQDPGLGLRLIYFSYDVKMKEKGDIPEGYSVSREKKERFSLILESASTNQTSMYLCASIQGGYNSPLHFGNGTRLTVT.

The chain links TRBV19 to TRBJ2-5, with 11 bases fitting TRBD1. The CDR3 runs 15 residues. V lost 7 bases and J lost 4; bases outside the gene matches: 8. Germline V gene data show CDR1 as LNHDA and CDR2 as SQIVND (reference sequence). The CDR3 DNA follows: TGTGCCAGTACCCCCGGGACAGGGGGACGAGAGACCCAGTACTTC. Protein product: CASTPGTGGRETQYF.

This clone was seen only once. The CDR3 DNA follows: TGTGCCAGCAGCTTTCTGACGGGAGGGCCCAATGAGCAGTTCTTC. It encodes CASSFLTGGPNEQFF. The rearrangement uses TRBV11-2 and TRBJ2-1, with TRBD2 matching over 8 bases. Per the germline V gene, CDR1 is SGHAT and CDR2 is FQNNGV. Germline trimming cut 3 bases from V and 6 bases from J; bases unmatched to any gene: 7. The CDR3 consists of 15 residues. Full variable domain (rest looked up from reference TRBV11-2 and TRBJ2-1): EAGVAQSPRYKIIEKRQSVAFWCNPISGHATLYWYQQILGQGPKLLIQFQNNGVVDDSQLPKDRFSAERLKGVDSTLKIQPAKLEDSAVYLCASSFLTGGPNEQFFGPGTRLTVL.

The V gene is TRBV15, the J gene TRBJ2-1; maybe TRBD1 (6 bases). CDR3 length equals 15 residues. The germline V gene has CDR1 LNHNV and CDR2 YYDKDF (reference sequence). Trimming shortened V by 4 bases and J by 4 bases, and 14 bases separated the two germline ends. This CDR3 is CATSIRGHGYNEQFF. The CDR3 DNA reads TGTGCCACCAGCATTAGGGGACACGGGTACAATGAGCAGTTCTTC.

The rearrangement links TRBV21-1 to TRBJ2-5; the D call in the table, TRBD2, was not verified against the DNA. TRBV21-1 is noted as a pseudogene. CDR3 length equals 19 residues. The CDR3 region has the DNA TGTGCCAGCAGCAAAGCAGGTACTAGCGGGAGGCCCCTGCAAGAGACCCAGTACTTC. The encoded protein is CASSKAGTSGRPLQETQYF.

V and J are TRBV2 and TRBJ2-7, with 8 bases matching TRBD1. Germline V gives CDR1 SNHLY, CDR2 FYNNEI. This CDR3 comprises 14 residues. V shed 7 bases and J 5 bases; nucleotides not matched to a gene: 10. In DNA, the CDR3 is TGTGCCAGCAATCCGGACAGGGCTTACCACGAGCAGTACTTC. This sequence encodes CASNPDRAYHEQYF.

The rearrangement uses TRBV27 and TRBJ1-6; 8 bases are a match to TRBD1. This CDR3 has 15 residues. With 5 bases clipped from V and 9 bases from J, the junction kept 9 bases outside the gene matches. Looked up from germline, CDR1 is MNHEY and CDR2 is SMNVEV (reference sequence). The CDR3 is CASSPGTGNSSPLHF. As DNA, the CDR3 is TGTGCCAGCAGTCCCGGGACAGGAAACAGTTCACCCCTCCACTTT.

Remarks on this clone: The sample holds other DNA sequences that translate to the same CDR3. CDR3 bases: TGTGCCAGCAGCGACCGAACCGGGGCCTACGAGCAGTACTTC. Translation: CASSDRTGAYEQYF. V usage is TRBV7-9 and J usage is TRBJ2-7, with D possibly being TRBD2 (5 bases). Germline V lookup: CDR1 SEHNR, CDR2 FQNEAQ (reference sequence). Trimming took off 5 bases at V and 2 bases at J, with 13 bases between the two ends. The CDR3 length is 14 residues.

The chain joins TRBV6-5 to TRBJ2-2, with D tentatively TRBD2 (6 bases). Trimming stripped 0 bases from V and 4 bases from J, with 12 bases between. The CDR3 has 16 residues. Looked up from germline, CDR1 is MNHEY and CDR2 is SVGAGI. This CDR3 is CASSYSERGLTGELFF. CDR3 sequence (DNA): TGTGCCAGCAGTTACTCGGAGAGGGGACTCACCGGGGAGCTGTTTTTT.

The CDR3, as DNA: TGTGCCAGCAGAACTGACCAGGGGGCAAGAGCTTTCTTT. It encodes CASRTDQGARAFF. V and J are TRBV6-5 and TRBJ1-1; 8 bases are shared with TRBD1. The CDR3 has 13 residues. Germline CDR1 reads MNHEY; CDR2 reads SVGAGI. J lost 10 bases, V lost 6 bases, and 10 bases had no gene match.

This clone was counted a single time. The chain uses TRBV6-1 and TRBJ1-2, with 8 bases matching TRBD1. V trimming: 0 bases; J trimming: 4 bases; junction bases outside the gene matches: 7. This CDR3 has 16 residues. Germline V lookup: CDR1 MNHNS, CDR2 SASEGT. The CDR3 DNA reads TGTGCCAGCAGTGAAGCGCGAAACAGGGGGGGCTATGGCTACACCTTC. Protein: CASSEARNRGGYGYTF.

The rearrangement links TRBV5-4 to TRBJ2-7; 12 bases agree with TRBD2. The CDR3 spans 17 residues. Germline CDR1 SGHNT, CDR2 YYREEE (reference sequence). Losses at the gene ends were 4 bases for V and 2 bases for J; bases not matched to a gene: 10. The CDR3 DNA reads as TGTGCCAGCAGCCGGACTAGCGGGGCCCGGGCCCCCTACGAGCAGTACTTC. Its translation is CASSRTSGARAPYEQYF.